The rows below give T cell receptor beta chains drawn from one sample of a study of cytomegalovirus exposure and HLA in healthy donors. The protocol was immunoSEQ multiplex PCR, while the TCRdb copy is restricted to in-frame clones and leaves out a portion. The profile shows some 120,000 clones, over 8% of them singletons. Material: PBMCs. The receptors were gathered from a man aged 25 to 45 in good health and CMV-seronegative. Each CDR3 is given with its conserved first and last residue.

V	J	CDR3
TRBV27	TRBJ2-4	CASSPPGTAPLAKNIQYF
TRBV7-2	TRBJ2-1	CASSFRPPGQGRNEQFF
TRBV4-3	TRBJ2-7	CASSQDRGEQYF
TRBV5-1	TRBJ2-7	CASSWGQADEQYF
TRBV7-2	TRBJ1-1	CASSLRGGATEAFF
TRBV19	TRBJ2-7	CASSPMTGPYEQYF
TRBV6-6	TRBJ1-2	CASSSGQDYGYTF
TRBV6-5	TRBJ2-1	CASSSPEANEQFF
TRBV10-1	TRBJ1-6	CASSESRGNSPLHF
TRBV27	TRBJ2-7	CASSSTVPTYEQYF
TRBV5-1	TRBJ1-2	CASSPGSYGYTF